This paragraph reports one TCR beta chain. TCRdb's copy holds only in-frame clones and misses some; the assay was immunoSEQ multiplex PCR. The table has under 200,000 clones, 80% to 85% seen once. The CDR3 consists of 14 residues. CDR1 and CDR2 (germline): KGHDR, SFDVKD. With 3 bases removed from V and 3 bases from J, the gap between germline ends came to 11 bases. This sample stems from a study of blood T cell repertoires in COVID-19. The specimen was peripheral blood. The TCR was taken from a woman between 70 and 85 years old with COVID-19, enrolled during active disease. The chain recombines TRBV24-1 with TRBJ2-7; D perhaps matches TRBD2 (6 bases). Here the CDR3 reads CATSDAGPSYEQYF. The CDR3, as DNA: TGTGCCACCAGTGATGCGGGACCCAGCTACGAGCAGTACTTC.